This is a list of T cell receptor beta chains from one sample in a study of OX40 agonist ivuxolimab in advanced cancers. The method was immunoSEQ multiplex PCR; TCRdb's version includes in-frame clones alone and lacks a portion of them. The sample lists around 40,000 clones, less than 90% seen once, with 5% to 6.5% in the top ten. The input for sequencing was CD4+ or CD8+ T cells sorted from blood, taken in a trial of the OX40 agonist ivuxolimab. The origin of the receptors is an adult with an advanced solid tumor such as melanoma, head and neck, liver or kidney cancer. Each CDR3 is given with its conserved first and last residue.

v_call	j_call	cdr3_length	cdr3_aa
TRBV18	TRBJ2-2	15	CASSLWMGNTGELFF
TRBV7-9	TRBJ2-2	16	CASSLHGEGATGELFF
TRBV6-4	TRBJ1-5	11	CARRGCQPQHF
TRBV5-1	TRBJ1-6	16	CASSLLTPGLNSPLHF
TRBV5-1	TRBJ2-3	14	CASSYQDSTDTQYF
TRBV5-1	TRBJ2-2	13	CASSLGTSGELFF
TRBV11-2	TRBJ2-5	16	CASGPGAAVGQETQYF
TRBV27	TRBJ2-1	15	CASSFDGFRYNEQFF
TRBV9	TRBJ2-3	15	CASSPRGGMTDTQYF
TRBV28	TRBJ2-7	16	CASSLFPLGTSYEQYF
TRBV6-1	TRBJ1-4	16	CASSEGQGIPPLVLFF
TRBV6-1	TRBJ1-2	12	CASSRAVIGYTF
TRBV19	TRBJ2-7	14	CASNKAVGLYEQYF
TRBV5-1	TRBJ1-2	13	CASSPRGQYGYTF
TRBV28	TRBJ2-7	15	CAARWRGGTGREQYF
TRBV19	TRBJ1-1	18	CASSPRAGVGKVNTEAFF
TRBV29-1	TRBJ2-1	13	CSVITGDYNEQFF
TRBV10-3	TRBJ1-3	14	CATGGFSSGNTIYF
TRBV10-2	TRBJ1-2	16	CASSEGGPGTGYGYTF
TRBV28	TRBJ2-1	12	CASSLRGGEQFF
TRBV19	TRBJ1-4	15	CASSPLTGAPEKLFF
TRBV19	TRBJ2-7	15	CASSLQGQGTYEQYF
TRBV25-1	TRBJ2-3	14	CASRGVRTTDTQYF
TRBV30	TRBJ1-1	11	CASQGNTEAFF
TRBV9	TRBJ1-1	14	CASSAGLLNTEAFF
TRBV2	TRBJ1-2	14	CASNRDRGTRGYTF
TRBV2	TRBJ2-7	13	CASTGGQSYEQYF
TRBV10-3	TRBJ1-6	11	CAIGNNSPLHF
TRBV27	TRBJ1-1	15	CASRNWDRSNTEAFF
TRBV19	TRBJ2-1	16	CASSSRGVGDYNEQFF
TRBV28	TRBJ1-2	14	CASSLIVGTVGYTF
TRBV2	TRBJ2-4	19	CASSQTSGRADLAKNIQYF
TRBV7-9	TRBJ1-4	14	CASSGPGQAGKLFF
TRBV2	TRBJ1-2	13	CASSGGPDYGYTF
TRBV4-3	TRBJ2-6	21	CASSQGYGGGAFSSGANVLTF
TRBV5-6	TRBJ1-2	14	CASSFPGSNYGYTF
TRBV7-9	TRBJ1-4	12	CASSPHGEKLFF
TRBV5-6	TRBJ2-3	13	CASSFYRGDTQYF
TRBV7-8	TRBJ1-2	15	CASSFRQTGSYGYTF